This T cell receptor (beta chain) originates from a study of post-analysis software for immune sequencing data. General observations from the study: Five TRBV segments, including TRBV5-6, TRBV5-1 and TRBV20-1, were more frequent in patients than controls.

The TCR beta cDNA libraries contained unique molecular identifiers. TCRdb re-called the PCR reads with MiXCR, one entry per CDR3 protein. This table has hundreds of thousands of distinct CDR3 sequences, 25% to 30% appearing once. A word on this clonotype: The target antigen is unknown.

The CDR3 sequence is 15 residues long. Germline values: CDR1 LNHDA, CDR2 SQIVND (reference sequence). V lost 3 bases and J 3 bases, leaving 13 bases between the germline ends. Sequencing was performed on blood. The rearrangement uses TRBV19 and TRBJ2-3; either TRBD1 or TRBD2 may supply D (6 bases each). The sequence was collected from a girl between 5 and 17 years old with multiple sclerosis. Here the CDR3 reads CASSISPGATDTQYF. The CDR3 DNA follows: TGTGCCAGTAGTATCTCTCCGGGGGCGACAGATACGCAGTATTTT.